The T cell receptor (beta chain) described here comes from a study of technical replicates of blood from several donors. This clone was picked up a small number of times. In germline, CDR1 is GTSNPN, CDR2 SVGIG (reference sequence). The length of the CDR3 is 13 residues. V shed 4 bases and J shed 1 base, with 10 bases lying between them. Assay: immunoSEQ multiplex PCR; the TCRdb copy retains only in-frame clones and omits some. The sample has roughly 12,000 clones; around 93% are singletons. Sample: PBMCs. The TCR comes from a human donor in good health. The J gene is TRBJ1-1, the V gene TRBV30; tentatively, D is TRBD1 (5 bases). The CDR3 DNA reads as TGTGCCTGGAAAAGGGGAAGGAACACTGAAGCTTTCTTT. This codes for CAWKRGRNTEAFF.